These 8 T cell receptor beta chains share one sample of origin, sequenced in a study of blood T cell repertoires in COVID-19 (dated by TCRdb to about 2020). The receptor library was made with the immunoSEQ multiplex PCR assay. What TCRdb holds here is the immuneACCESS table cut down to in-frame rearrangements. Part of the clones is not present; checked against another copy, under half of the missing clones reflect an unresolved V gene, and the others are unexplained. This sample comprises roughly 93,000 clones, 75% to 90% of them detected only once. The ten biggest clones cover about 1% of the sample. Material for sequencing was peripheral blood. These receptors were taken from a human donor in a cohort sampled during active COVID-19.

V gene TRBV6-5 combines with J gene TRBJ1-2; D ambiguous. Trimming took off 10 bases at V and 2 bases at J, with 20 bases between the two ends. The CDR3 runs to 15 residues. Germline V CDR1 and CDR2: MNHEY, SVGAGI. The CDR3 loop reads CATKRHLPSNYGYTF. The CDR3 nucleotides read TGTGCCACCAAGAGACACCTTCCTTCAAACTATGGCTACACCTTC.

The chain uses TRBV10-1 and TRBJ2-7, with D possibly being TRBD1 (5 bases). The germline CDR1 and CDR2 sequences are WNHNN and SYGVQD (reference sequence). The length of the CDR3 is 14 residues. V shed 4 bases and J shed 4 bases, with 14 bases lying between them. CDR3 amino acids: CASSAQGSFYEQYF. In nucleotides, the CDR3 is TGCGCCAGCAGTGCCCAGGGTTCCTTTTACGAGCAGTACTTC.

The chain uses TRBV29-1 and TRBJ2-5, with D possibly matching TRBD2 (6 bases). Germline V gives CDR1 SQVTM, CDR2 ANQGSEA. V lost 6 bases and J lost 2, with 16 bases in between. The CDR3 runs 14 residues. In DNA form, the CDR3 reads TGCAGCGTCCTTCCCTGGGACTCACAAGAGACCCAGTACTTC. It yields the protein CSVLPWDSQETQYF. The full variable domain, its missing parts supplied by reference TRBV29-1 and TRBJ2-5, is SAVISQKPSRDICQRGTSLTIQCQVDSQVTMMFWYRQQPGQSLTLIATANQGSEATYESGFVIDKFPISRPNLTFSTLTVSNMSPEDSSIYLCSVLPWDSQETQYFGPGTRLLVL.

The rearrangement joins TRBV7-9 to TRBJ2-3, with 8 nucleotides matching TRBD2. The V gene's germline CDR1 is SEHNR and CDR2 FQNEAQ (reference sequence). V dropped 1 base and J dropped 2; count of bases not matched to a gene: 5. This CDR3 spans 16 amino acids. This CDR3 is CASSLGSGGITDTQYF. The CDR3 DNA follows: TGTGCCAGCAGCTTAGGTTCGGGAGGGATCACAGATACGCAGTATTTT. The full variable domain, in which reference TRBV7-9 and TRBJ2-3 provide the parts outside the CDR3, is DTGVSQNPRHKITKRGQNVTFRCDPISEHNRLYWYRQTLGQGPEFLTYFQNEAQLEKSRLLSDRFSAERPKGSFSTLEIQRTEQGDSAMYLCASSLGSGGITDTQYFGPGTRLTVL.

This chain uses TRBV5-5 with TRBJ1-5; D call uncertain. This CDR3 has 14 residues. V was shortened by 1 base and J by 1 base, with 6 bases between the two germline ends. CDR1 is SGHKS and CDR2 is YYEKEE in the germline V gene (reference sequence). This CDR3 is CASSLRESNQPQHF. CDR3 in DNA: TGTGCCAGCAGCTTGAGGGAGAGCAATCAGCCCCAGCATTTT.

The gene calls are TRBV5-8 and TRBJ1-3, with a tentative D call TRBD1 (5 bases). Germline lookup yields CDR1 SGHTS and CDR2 YDEGEE. The CDR3 length is 17 residues. The V gene lost 0 bases and the J gene lost 0 bases, with 13 bases spanning the gap. CDR3 in DNA: TGTGCCAGCAGCTTGGTGGCGGGGCAAGTCTCTGGAAACACCATATATTTT. Protein: CASSLVAGQVSGNTIYF. The variable domain in full, completed from reference TRBV5-8 and TRBJ1-3, reads EAGVTQSPTHLIKTRGQQATLRCSPISGHTSVYWYQQALGLGLQFLLWYDEGEERNRGNFPPRFSGRQFPNYSSELNVNALELEDSALYLCASSLVAGQVSGNTIYFGEGSWLTVV.

CDR3 DNA sequence: TGTGCCAGCAGCTCCCAGTCAGGAGGCACTAGCGGGAGTTGGGATACGCAGTATTTT. Translating gives CASSSQSGGTSGSWDTQYF. The chain employs TRBV3-1 (or the pseudogene TRBV3-2) and TRBJ2-3; 11 positions match TRBD2. The V and J ends lost 5 bases and 6 bases, in that order; junction bases with no gene match: 19. This CDR3 is built from 19 residues. Germline CDR1 and CDR2: LGHDT and YNNKEL (reference sequence).

In this sample, this clone turned up a few times. V is TRBV4-1 and J is TRBJ1-2; 9 bases line up with TRBD1. The CDR3 runs to 15 residues. V gave up 0 bases and J gave up 7 bases; unmatched junction bases: 6. The germline gives CDR1 MGHRA, CDR2 YSYEKL. The CDR3 here is CASSQDWGTGSGYTF. In DNA form, the CDR3 reads TGCGCCAGCAGCCAAGATTGGGGGACAGGGAGTGGCTACACCTTC.